Listed below are T cell receptor beta chains from one sample, sequenced in a study of T cell changes during pregnancy in multiple sclerosis. Assay used: immunoSEQ multiplex PCR; TCRdb lists only in-frame clones, some missing. The sample has roughly 64,000 clones, around 96% seen once; the top ten hold about 2.5%. The sample in question was CD8+ T cells from peripheral blood mononuclear cells, obtained after pregnancy. These receptor sequences come from a female donor with multiple sclerosis, enrolled in a pregnancy study. The CDR3 runs from the conserved cysteine through the conserved F or W. D genes are given only for firm matches. The size field is filled for only some rows; it gives once, few, many or a size class.

V	J	size	D	DNA	CDR3
TRBV5-1	TRBJ2-7	NA	TRBD2	TGCGCCAGTCAGCTAGCGGTATACGAGCAGTACTTC	CASQLAVYEQYF
TRBV14	TRBJ2-7	NA	NA	TGTGCCAGCAGCTCGTGGGGGGAGTTTAACGAGCAGTACTTC	CASSSWGEFNEQYF
TRBV19	TRBJ1-1	NA	NA	TGTGCCAGTAACGCGGACACTGAAGCTTTCTTT	CASNADTEAFF
TRBV19	TRBJ2-7	NA	TRBD2	TGTGCCAGTAGCCCCGGACTAGCGGCCTCCTACGAGCAGTACTTC	CASSPGLAASYEQYF
TRBV5-4	TRBJ2-1	NA	TRBD2	TGTGCCAGCAGCGGCTCCGGGACTAGCGGCGACAATGAGCAGTTCTTC	CASSGSGTSGDNEQFF
TRBV27	TRBJ2-7	NA	NA	TGTGCCAGCCTCCGGCGGGCCTTCTACGAGCAGTACTTC	CASLRRAFYEQYF
TRBV9	TRBJ2-7	NA	NA	TGTGCCAGCAGCGCCTCAGGATATTCCTACGAGCAGTACTTC	CASSASGYSYEQYF
TRBV9	TRBJ2-3	NA	NA	TGTGCCAGCAGCGCCGCGGGGACGTCTCCTAGCACAGATACGCAGTATTTT	CASSAAGTSPSTDTQYF
TRBV6-5	TRBJ2-2	NA	TRBD1	TGTGCCAGCAGTTCCGGGACAGGCTACACCGGGGAGCTGTTTTTT	CASSSGTGYTGELFF
TRBV7-8	TRBJ2-7	NA	TRBD2	TGTGCCAGCAGCTTAGCGAGACTAGCGGGAGGGAAGGATCGGGGCTACGAGCAGTACTTC	CASSLARLAGGKDRGYEQYF
TRBV14	TRBJ2-7	NA	NA	TGTGCCAGCAGCCATGACGGGTGGCCCTACGAGCAGTACTTC	CASSHDGWPYEQYF
TRBV7-9	TRBJ1-1	NA	TRBD1	TGTGCCAGCAGCCCAACGGGACAGATGAACACTGAAGCTTTCTTT	CASSPTGQMNTEAFF
TRBV11-3	TRBJ1-2	NA	NA	TGTGCCAGCAGCTCAACAGTACGCGGGTGTTTTGATGGCTACACCTTC	CASSSTVRGCFDGYTF
TRBV4-2	TRBJ2-2	NA	TRBD1	TGTGCCAGCAGCCTCCACGGACAGGGCCCAGAATCAAACACCGGGGAGCTGTTTTTT	CASSLHGQGPESNTGELFF
TRBV27	TRBJ2-1	NA	NA	TGTGCCAGCAGCTCGCGACAGTACAATGAGCAGTTCTTC	CASSSRQYNEQFF
TRBV9	TRBJ1-4	NA	NA	TGTGCCAGCAGCGTAGAGGGGGTCAATGAAAAACTGTTTTTT	CASSVEGVNEKLFF
TRBV19	TRBJ2-4	NA	NA	TGTGCCAGTAGTCTTGAACTAGGAATGAACATTCAGTACTTC	CASSLELGMNIQYF
TRBV28	TRBJ2-3	NA	NA	TGTGCCAGCGACGTCTGGGGGCGCACAGATACGCAGTATTTT	CASDVWGRTDTQYF
TRBV6-1	TRBJ1-2	NA	TRBD1	TGTGCCAGCAGTGCCATTAGGTCAGGGGGCAACTATGGCTACACCTTC	CASSAIRSGGNYGYTF
TRBV30	TRBJ2-1	NA	TRBD2	TGTGCCTGGAGTGTACAGCGGGAATACAATGAGCAGTTCTTC	CAWSVQREYNEQFF
TRBV7-9	TRBJ2-3	NA	NA	TGTGCCAGCAGCTTAGTCGGGAGCGCAGATACGCAGTATTTT	CASSLVGSADTQYF
TRBV6-1	TRBJ2-7	NA	NA	TGTGCCAGCAGTAGGGGGAACATGGGCTACGAGCAGTACTTC	CASSRGNMGYEQYF
TRBV5-1	TRBJ2-1	NA	NA	TGCGCCAGCCAGGGGTCCTACAATGAGCAGTTCTTC	CASQGSYNEQFF
TRBV7-9	TRBJ2-7	NA	TRBD2	TGTGCCAGCAGCTCTCTAGCGGAGTACACCTACGAGCAGTACTTC	CASSSLAEYTYEQYF
TRBV19	TRBJ2-1	NA	NA	TGTGCCAGTAGTATCGGGACTTATTACAATGAGCAGTTCTTC	CASSIGTYYNEQFF
TRBV5-5	TRBJ2-3	NA	TRBD2	TGTGCCAGCAGCTTGGGAGTGGGGGGGGACCTGGATACGCAGTATTTT	CASSLGVGGDLDTQYF
TRBV29-1	TRBJ2-1	NA	TRBD2	TGCAGCGTTGAGAGCACTAGCGGGATGAATGAGCAGTTCTTC	CSVESTSGMNEQFF
TRBV28	TRBJ2-5	NA	TRBD2	TGTGCCAGCAGTTTCCCTTCTATGGGACTAGCGGGACCCCAAGAGACCCAGTACTTC	CASSFPSMGLAGPQETQYF
TRBV5-1	TRBJ2-1	NA	NA	TGCGCCAGCAGCCCGGAATCAGGGTTATACAATGAGCAGTTCTTC	CASSPESGLYNEQFF
TRBV28	TRBJ2-7	NA	NA	TGTGCCAGCAGTTTCGGGAGTACCTACGAGCAGTACTTC	CASSFGSTYEQYF
TRBV27	TRBJ2-1	NA	TRBD2	TGTGCCAGCAGTTTCGGGAGCGGGAGGGCCAATGAGCAGTTCTTC	CASSFGSGRANEQFF
TRBV19	TRBJ1-5	NA	NA	TGTGCCAGTAGTATTCAGACTAGGACCCATAATCAGCCCCAGCATTTT	CASSIQTRTHNQPQHF
TRBV28	TRBJ1-5	NA	NA	TGTGCCAGCACCCTCGAGATGCAACAGCCCCAGCATTTT	CASTLEMQQPQHF
TRBV7-6	TRBJ1-1	NA	TRBD1	TGTGCCAGCAGCTCAGGGGGCACTGAAGCTTTCTTT	CASSSGGTEAFF
TRBV7-9	TRBJ2-3	NA	NA	TGTGCCAGCAGCTTACGAGCACAGAGCACAGATACGCAGTATTTT	CASSLRAQSTDTQYF
TRBV28	TRBJ2-5	NA	NA	TGTGCCAGCAGCTTTGGCGCCGACAGGCTGGAAGAGACCCAGTACTTC	CASSFGADRLEETQYF
TRBV7-8	TRBJ2-1	NA	NA	TGTGCCAGCAGTTTCTTCCTCTACAATGAGCAGTTCTTC	CASSFFLYNEQFF
TRBV7-9	TRBJ1-1	few	TRBD1	TGTGCCAGCAGCCAACCAGGGGGCGTTGAAGCTTTCTTT	CASSQPGGVEAFF
TRBV6-1	TRBJ2-7	once	NA	TGTGCCAGCAGCCTACCCGAGGGGGTACAGCAGGAGCAGTACTTC	CASSLPEGVQQEQYF
TRBV2	TRBJ2-7	NA	TRBD2	TGTGCCAGCAGTGCGTCCCTGGCGGGAGGTGGCGAGCAGTACTTC	CASSASLAGGGEQYF
TRBV4-1	TRBJ1-1	NA	NA	TGCGCCAGCGGAGGACAGCTGAACACTGAAGCTTTCTTT	CASGGQLNTEAFF
TRBV6-5	TRBJ2-1	NA	TRBD2	TGTGCCAGCAGTTACTCGACTAGCGGGGGCTATGAGCAGTTCTTC	CASSYSTSGGYEQFF
TRBV9	TRBJ2-3	NA	NA	TGTGCCAGCAGCGTTAGCGGTGCTAGCACAGATACGCAGTATTTT	CASSVSGASTDTQYF
TRBV5-6	TRBJ2-1	NA	TRBD2	TGTGCCAGCAGCTTGGAGATTAGCGGGAGTTGGGATGAGCAGTTCTTC	CASSLEISGSWDEQFF
TRBV5-4	TRBJ2-1	NA	TRBD1	TGTGCCAGCAGCTTCGGGGTCAGGGGGAGCTCCTACAATGAGCAGTTCTTC	CASSFGVRGSSYNEQFF
TRBV28	TRBJ1-2	NA	NA	TGTGCCAGCAGTTTTGAGGGAGGGGTTTACTATGGCTACACCTTC	CASSFEGGVYYGYTF
TRBV28	TRBJ1-2	NA	NA	TGTGCCAGCAGTTTATCGGTGAGCTATGGCTACACCTTC	CASSLSVSYGYTF
TRBV27	TRBJ2-1	NA	NA	TGTGCCAGCATGATAGCGGCCTCCTACAATGAGCAGTTCTTC	CASMIAASYNEQFF
TRBV12-5	TRBJ1-2	NA	TRBD1	TGTGCTAGTGGTGTAGACAGGGGGCGGGATGGCTACACCTTC	CASGVDRGRDGYTF
TRBV4-1	TRBJ2-1	NA	TRBD1	TGCGCCAGCAGCCCGCCCGGACAGGGGGACATTGAGCAGTTCTTC	CASSPPGQGDIEQFF
TRBV5-6	TRBJ2-7	NA	TRBD1	TGTGCCAGCAGCTTGGAGGGGGCCGAGCAGTACTTC	CASSLEGAEQYF
TRBV28	TRBJ2-7	NA	NA	TGTGCCAGCAGTTTTCGACTAGGACTCTCCGAGCAGTACTTC	CASSFRLGLSEQYF
TRBV11-2	TRBJ2-5	NA	NA	TGTGCCAGCCCATCCCAGGACGGGAGACGGACCCAGTACTTC	CASPSQDGRRTQYF